These 30 T cell receptor beta chains were sequenced from one sample in a study of shared clonotypes between healthy human individuals (TCRdb year 2020). Library generation was performed with the immunoSEQ multiplex PCR assay. This is the immuneACCESS table as TCRdb keeps it, with only in-frame sequences that have V and J called. A part of the clones is gone; compared with another copy, unresolved V genes explain less than half, and the rest is unexplained. The sample includes some 490,000 clones, with approximately 80% observed a single time. 12% of the sample lies in the top ten. Sequenced material: PBMCs. All receptors come from a woman in her thirties or forties in good health. Some clones in this sample may be carry-over from other donors' samples.

The chain carries TRBV7-6 and TRBJ1-1; the D gene is possibly TRBD1 (5 bases). This CDR3 has 13 residues. Trimming removed 0 bases at V and 3 bases at J, with 5 bases between. Looked up from germline, CDR1 is SGHVS and CDR2 is FNYEAQ. In DNA form, the CDR3 reads TGTGCCAGCAGCTTAGCGGGGGACACTGAAGCTTTCTTT. Its protein is CASSLAGDTEAFF.

This clone was counted only a few times. The chain joins TRBV28 to TRBJ2-3, with a possible D match to TRBD1 (6 bases). CDR1 is MDHEN, CDR2 SYDVKM, per germline. V lost 5 bases and J lost 5, with 11 bases in between. The CDR3 covers 13 residues. CDR3 coding DNA: TGTGCCAGCAGTGAATACAGGGTAGATACGCAGTATTTT. It is translated as CASSEYRVDTQYF.

The V call is TRBV4-1, the J call TRBJ2-2, with D possibly matching TRBD1 (6 bases). V shed 4 bases and J shed 2 bases, with 11 bases lying between them. Germline values: CDR1 MGHRA, CDR2 YSYEKL. This CDR3 is built from 15 residues. Here the CDR3 reads CASSRGGLNTGELFF. The CDR3 DNA follows: TGCGCCAGCAGCCGTGGGGGCCTCAACACCGGGGAGCTGTTTTTT.

This rearrangement joins TRBV27 to TRBJ1-2; D remains ambiguous. V lost 3 bases and J 3 bases, leaving 8 bases between the germline ends. The CDR3 extends over 13 amino acids. Looked up from germline, CDR1 is MNHEY and CDR2 is SMNVEV (reference sequence). Here the CDR3 reads CASSFATDYGYTF. In DNA form, the CDR3 reads TGTGCCAGCAGTTTCGCCACAGACTATGGCTACACCTTC.

This clone was recorded only once. V usage is TRBV5-1 and J usage is TRBJ2-7, with D maybe TRBD2 (6 bases). CDR3 length: 14 amino acids. Germline CDR1 reads SGHRS; CDR2 reads YFSETQ. V lost 0 bases and J lost 2, with 9 bases in between. CDR3: CASSLGGNPYEQYF. As DNA, the CDR3 is TGCGCCAGCAGCTTGGGCGGGAACCCCTACGAGCAGTACTTC. Together with reference TRBV5-1 and TRBJ2-7, the CDR3 gives the full variable domain: KAGVTQTPRYLIKTRGQQVTLSCSPISGHRSVSWYQQTPGQGLQFLFEYFSETQRNKGNFPGRFSGRQFSNSRSEMNVSTLELGDSALYLCASSLGGNPYEQYFGPGTRLTVT.

V is TRBV5-1 and J is TRBJ1-2; D uncertain. The germline V and J ends were trimmed by 2 bases and 8 bases, with 16 bases remaining between them. CDR1 is SGHRS and CDR2 is YFSETQ in the germline V gene. The CDR3 sequence is 14 residues long. CDR3 region: CASSFLTGRWGYTF. CDR3 DNA sequence: TGCGCCAGCAGCTTCCTCACGGGCAGGTGGGGCTACACCTTC.

This clone appeared a few times. CDR3: CASSQALRALKGELFF. The CDR3 DNA is TGCGCCAGCAGCCAAGCTCTGAGGGCGTTAAAAGGGGAGCTGTTTTTT. V gene TRBV4-3 combines with J gene TRBJ2-2; a weak D match, TRBD2 (5 bases). CDR1 and CDR2 from the germline V gene are LGHNA and YSLEER. The CDR3 has 16 residues. Deletions cut 1 base from V and 8 bases from J, with 17 bases between.

The J gene is TRBJ2-1, the V gene TRBV29-1; 14 bases agree with TRBD2. This CDR3 has 15 amino acids. In germline, CDR1 is SQVTM, CDR2 ANQGSEA. V trimming: 5 bases; J trimming: 5 bases; junction bases outside the gene matches: 5. The CDR3 here is CSVPGLAGVDNEQFF. DNA for the CDR3: TGCAGCGTTCCGGGACTAGCGGGAGTCGACAATGAGCAGTTCTTC.

This chain connects TRBV11-2 to TRBJ1-1; D call uncertain. The germline gives CDR1 SGHAT, CDR2 FQNNGV. V was pared by 5 bases and J by 3 bases, with 10 bases between. There are 13 residues in the CDR3. The CDR3 here is CASSPAGDTEAFF. The DNA for the CDR3 is TGTGCCAGCAGCCCCGCCGGGGACACTGAAGCTTTCTTT.

The chain carries TRBV5-8 and TRBJ1-4; 8 bases fit TRBD1. Germline CDR1 and CDR2: SGHTS and YDEGEE. Trimming removed 0 bases from V and 6 bases from J; junction bases left unmatched: 1. This CDR3 is 14 amino acids long. The CDR3 region is CASSLDRGDEKLFF. CDR3 in DNA: TGTGCCAGCAGCTTGGACAGGGGGGATGAAAAACTGTTTTTT.

The J gene is TRBJ1-1, the V gene TRBV10-3, with a weak D call TRBD1 (6 bases). V gave up 4 bases and J gave up 0 bases, with 12 bases separating them. Germline V gene data show CDR1 as ENHRY and CDR2 as SYGVKD. This CDR3 has 15 amino acids. The CDR3 loop is CAISVRDILNTEAFF. As DNA, the CDR3 is TGTGCCATCAGTGTCCGGGACATACTGAACACTGAAGCTTTCTTT.

There are many counts of this clone. Other DNA sequences in this specimen translate into the identical CDR3. The gene calls are TRBV29-1 and TRBJ1-1; no reliable D call. This CDR3 spans 15 amino acids. The ends were cut back, 5 bases at V and 0 bases at J, with 16 bases in the middle. The germline V gene encodes CDR1 SQVTM and CDR2 ANQGSEA. CDR3 protein: CSVSAGWAMNTEAFF. The CDR3 region has the DNA TGCAGCGTTTCAGCGGGGTGGGCTATGAACACTGAAGCTTTCTTT.

CDR3 sequence: CASRRSTNEKLFF. As DNA, the CDR3 is TGTGCCAGCCGACGGTCAACTAATGAAAAACTGTTTTTT. The V gene is TRBV7-9, the J gene TRBJ1-4; D gene unclear. V lost 8 bases and J 0 bases, leaving 7 bases between the germline ends. Germline CDR1 reads SEHNR; CDR2 reads FQNEAQ (reference sequence). The CDR3 runs 13 residues. Full variable domain (outside the CDR3, taken from reference TRBV7-9 and TRBJ1-4): DTGVSQNPRHKITKRGQNVTFRCDPISEHNRLYWYRQTLGQGPEFLTYFQNEAQLEKSRLLSDRFSAERPKGSFSTLEIQRTEQGDSAMYLCASRRSTNEKLFFGSGTQLSVL.

The chain recombines TRBV28 with TRBJ2-7; D gene unclear. V dropped 6 bases and J dropped 2 bases, with 11 bases sitting between them. The CDR3 extends over 13 amino acids. The germline V gene has CDR1 MDHEN and CDR2 SYDVKM. The CDR3 sequence: CASSTLVTYEQYF. The CDR3, as DNA: TGTGCCAGCAGCACTCTGGTTACCTACGAGCAGTACTTC. Full variable domain (remainder filled in from reference TRBV28 and TRBJ2-7): DVKVTQSSRYLVKRTGEKVFLECVQDMDHENMFWYRQDPGLGLRLIYFSYDVKMKEKGDIPEGYSVSREKKERFSLILESASTNQTSMYLCASSTLVTYEQYFGPGTRLTVT.

V is TRBV11-2 and J is TRBJ1-1, with D possibly TRBD1 on 5 matching bases. CDR3 length equals 16 residues. Germline V CDR1 and CDR2: SGHAT, FQNNGV. V gave up 2 bases and J gave up 3 bases, with 16 bases separating them. The DNA for the CDR3 is TGTGCCAGCAGCTTAAGACCGGGACGGGTGGACACTGAAGCTTTCTTT. It yields the protein CASSLRPGRVDTEAFF. Full variable domain (rest looked up from reference TRBV11-2 and TRBJ1-1): EAGVAQSPRYKIIEKRQSVAFWCNPISGHATLYWYQQILGQGPKLLIQFQNNGVVDDSQLPKDRFSAERLKGVDSTLKIQPAKLEDSAVYLCASSLRPGRVDTEAFFGQGTRLTVV.

In its sample, this clone was seen once. The chain has TRBV29-1 and TRBJ2-7; D is possibly TRBD1 (5 bases). Trimming cost V 2 bases and J 1 base, with 9 bases left between them. The CDR3 extends over 13 amino acids. In germline, CDR1 is SQVTM, CDR2 ANQGSEA. For the CDR3, the DNA is TGCAGCGTTGAAAACAGGCCGTCCTACGAGCAGTACTTC. It translates to CSVENRPSYEQYF.

The chain is built from TRBV4-3 and TRBJ2-3; TRBD2 matches 9 bases. Germline CDR1 LGHNA, CDR2 YSLEER. The CDR3 runs 16 residues. The ends lost 4 bases at V and 5 bases at J; junction bases unmatched: 10. The CDR3 nucleotides read TGCGCCAGCAGCCCGGGGGGCGGGAGGGAGATAGATACGCAGTATTTT. Translation gives CASSPGGGREIDTQYF.

This clone was recorded at least ten times. This chain connects TRBV6-1 to TRBJ1-1; a possible D gene is TRBD1 (5 bases). Germline CDR1 is MNHNS and CDR2 is SASEGT. This CDR3 has 13 amino acids. Trimming cost V 7 bases and J 2 bases, with 11 bases left between them. CDR3: CASKGAANTEAFF. The CDR3 bases are TGTGCCAGCAAAGGGGCAGCTAACACTGAAGCTTTCTTT.

This chain links TRBV11-2 with TRBJ2-7; D gene unclear. The CDR3 sequence is 16 residues long. Germline V CDR1 and CDR2: SGHAT, FQNNGV. V was cut by 0 bases and J by 2 bases, with 14 bases left in between. In DNA, the CDR3 is TGTGCCAGCAGCTTAGATAAGCATGGGATAGCCTACGAGCAGTACTTC. Translating gives CASSLDKHGIAYEQYF. Full variable domain (missing parts from reference TRBV11-2 and TRBJ2-7): EAGVAQSPRYKIIEKRQSVAFWCNPISGHATLYWYQQILGQGPKLLIQFQNNGVVDDSQLPKDRFSAERLKGVDSTLKIQPAKLEDSAVYLCASSLDKHGIAYEQYFGPGTRLTVT.

This chain links TRBV19 with TRBJ2-7; 7 nucleotides align to TRBD1. The length of the CDR3 is 15 residues. The junction had 11 bases not matched to a gene; V was cut back by 2 bases and J by 7 bases. Germline CDR1 and CDR2: LNHDA and SQIVND (reference sequence). The CDR3 sequence: CASSIRRTGAWEQYF. The CDR3 coding sequence is TGTGCCAGTAGTATACGTAGAACAGGGGCGTGGGAGCAGTACTTC.

This chain connects TRBV19 to TRBJ1-5, with TRBD1 as a possible D gene (5 bases). The CDR3 consists of 16 residues. Per germline, CDR1 LNHDA and CDR2 SQIVND (reference sequence). Trimming removed 7 bases at V and 1 base at J, with 17 bases between. CDR3 sequence reads: CASTPGLGLSNQPQHF. The CDR3 DNA is TGTGCCAGTACCCCCGGGCTGGGACTCAGCAATCAGCCCCAGCATTTT.

This sequence joins TRBV29-1 and TRBJ2-1; D is perhaps TRBD1 (5 bases). With 4 bases removed from V and 0 bases from J, the gap between germline ends came to 10 bases. Germline-derived CDR1 and CDR2 are SQVTM and ANQGSEA. The CDR3 extends over 14 amino acids. The CDR3 DNA is TGCAGCGTTGCGCAGGGCATCTCCTACAATGAGCAGTTCTTC. This sequence encodes CSVAQGISYNEQFF.

The chain links TRBV11-2 to TRBJ2-1; D remains unclear. From germline, CDR1 is SGHAT and CDR2 FQNNGV. The CDR3 extends over 13 amino acids. Deletions cut 3 bases from V and 7 bases from J, with 10 bases between. CDR3 in amino acids: CASSFETSNEQFF. For the CDR3, the DNA is TGTGCCAGCAGCTTCGAGACTTCTAATGAGCAGTTCTTC.

The chain employs TRBV11-3 and TRBJ2-3; tentative D call: TRBD1 (6 bases). Trimming shortened V by 1 base and J by 4 bases, and 21 bases separated the two germline ends. The germline gives CDR1 SGHNT, CDR2 YENEEA. The CDR3 covers 18 residues. The CDR3: CASSLGSQPGQVPDTQYF. The CDR3 region has the DNA TGTGCCAGCAGCTTAGGGAGTCAGCCGGGACAAGTCCCAGATACGCAGTATTTT.

The rearrangement uses TRBV7-9 and TRBJ1-1; D call uncertain. Germline assignment: CDR1 SEHNR and CDR2 FQNEAQ (reference sequence). This CDR3 has 12 residues. The germline V and J ends were trimmed by 2 bases and 11 bases, with 12 bases remaining between them. In DNA form, the CDR3 reads TGTGCCAGCAGCTTAACGTCAGAATCGGCTTTCTTT. It encodes CASSLTSESAFF.

A single count supports this clone. V is TRBV28 and J is TRBJ1-3, with unresolved D. The CDR3 has 15 residues. Trimming removed 3 bases from V and 2 bases from J, with 11 bases in between. The germline CDR1 and CDR2 sequences are MDHEN and SYDVKM. CDR3 nucleotide sequence: TGTGCCAGCAGTTTTGTGTGGGAGACTGGAAACACCATATATTTT. Residues: CASSFVWETGNTIYF.

The rearrangement joins TRBV11-2 to TRBJ2-2; perhaps D is TRBD1 or TRBD2 (5 bases each). Germline V CDR1 and CDR2: SGHAT, FQNNGV. The CDR3 spans 14 residues. V was shortened by 5 bases and J by 3 bases, with 10 bases between the two germline ends. In DNA form, the CDR3 reads TGTGCCAGCAGCCCAGGGACCTACACCGGGGAGCTGTTTTTT. It encodes CASSPGTYTGELFF. Together with reference TRBV11-2 and TRBJ2-2, the CDR3 gives the full variable domain: EAGVAQSPRYKIIEKRQSVAFWCNPISGHATLYWYQQILGQGPKLLIQFQNNGVVDDSQLPKDRFSAERLKGVDSTLKIQPAKLEDSAVYLCASSPGTYTGELFFGEGSRLTVL.

The V and J genes are TRBV5-3 and TRBJ2-2; D unresolved. TRBV5-3 is filed as an ORF, its function uncertain. V was pared by 0 bases and J by 4 bases, with 7 bases between. CDR3 length: 14 amino acids. The CDR3 protein is CARSLARITGELFF. DNA for the CDR3: TGTGCCAGAAGCTTGGCTAGGATCACCGGGGAGCTGTTTTTT.

The rearrangement links TRBV7-2 to TRBJ1-4; D call uncertain. Germline CDR1 and CDR2: SGHTA and FQGNSA. The ends were cut back, 2 bases at V and 3 bases at J, with 10 bases in the middle. The CDR3 is made up of 15 amino acids. CDR3: CASSLSPGPNEKLFF. The DNA of the CDR3 is TGTGCCAGCAGCTTAAGTCCAGGTCCTAATGAAAAACTGTTTTTT.

The chain combines TRBV9 with TRBJ2-1; TRBD2 matches at 7 bases. The CDR3 has 20 residues. CDR1 SGDLS and CDR2 YYNGEE come from the germline V gene. With 0 bases clipped from V and 2 bases from J, the junction kept 17 bases outside the gene matches. The CDR3 loop is CASSVATRIGGRDPYNEQFF. DNA of the CDR3: TGTGCCAGCAGCGTAGCTACGAGGATTGGCGGGAGAGACCCCTACAATGAGCAGTTCTTC.